This T cell receptor beta chain was sequenced in a study of T cells after yellow fever vaccination. Study conclusions and caveats: Reappearing after the booster were most of the clones from primary vaccination (roughly 95% CD4, about 87% CD8). Clonotypes shared by both compartments, CD4 and CD8, made up a small share. Highly abundant clonotypes carried over from the bulk population could end up in FACS-sorted repertoires as contaminants.

As for this clonotype: Its antigen is unknown.

A process of 5'RACE template switching, which added a universal primer site and UMIs, was used to make TCR cDNA. Each CDR3 protein is one row after TCRdb ran MiXCR on the 5' RACE reads. This table has around 530,000 distinct CDR3 sequences, 17% appearing once. The receptor was isolated from a man younger than 35 who received the YFV17D yellow fever vaccine. The specimen comprised PBMCs, sampled 4 to 6 days after the first yellow fever vaccination.

CDR3 nucleotide sequence: TGCAGCGTTGAAGCCGGTTCGGGGGGGCCTAGGGATACGCAGTATTTT. Translated, it gives CSVEAGSGGPRDTQYF. The chain employs TRBV29-1 and TRBJ2-3; 8 positions agree with TRBD2. The CDR3 consists of 16 residues. The V gene's germline CDR1 is SQVTM and CDR2 ANQGSEA. V trimming: 1 base; J trimming: 6 bases; junction bases outside the gene matches: 12.